The 22 T cell receptor beta chains below come from one sample, sequenced in a study of cytomegalovirus exposure and HLA in healthy donors. PCR primers comprised 60 Vbeta and 13 Jbeta primers. Sequenced by immunoSEQ multiplex PCR; TCRdb stores in-frame clones only, minus some. Of about 160,000 clones in the sample, about 80% were seen once. Material for sequencing was PBMCs. These receptors were taken from a man aged 25-40 years in good health and CMV-seronegative.

J is TRBJ2-7 and V is TRBV7-9; 8 nucleotides line up with TRBD1. The CDR3 has 14 residues. The V segment lost 3 bases and the J segment 6 bases; nucleotides outside the gene matches: 7. Germline values: CDR1 SEHNR, CDR2 FQNEAQ (reference sequence). The CDR3 DNA reads TGTGCCAGCAGCTTTACAGGACAGGGAACCGAGCAGTACTTC. This codes for CASSFTGQGTEQYF.

The V call is TRBV7-8, the J call TRBJ2-3, with D perhaps TRBD2 (6 bases). This CDR3 comprises 16 residues. CDR1 SGHVS and CDR2 FQNEAQ come from the germline V gene. Deletions cut 4 bases from V and 0 bases from J, with 14 bases between. CDR3 nucleotide sequence: TGTGCCAGCAGCTGGGGACTGGCCCCAAGCACAGATACGCAGTATTTT. Protein product: CASSWGLAPSTDTQYF.

The rearrangement joins TRBV6-5 to TRBJ1-6; 7 positions agree with TRBD1. After removal of 4 bases from V and 9 bases from J, the junction contained 9 bases not matched to a gene. The V gene's germline CDR1 is MNHEY and CDR2 SVGAGI. This CDR3 has 15 residues. CDR3 bases: TGTGCCAGCAGTTGGGGGGACAGCCAACTTTCACCCCTCCACTTT. It translates to CASSWGDSQLSPLHF.

The rearrangement uses TRBV11-2 and TRBJ2-1; 8 nucleotides agree with TRBD2. CDR1 is SGHAT, CDR2 FQNNGV, per germline. J gave up 0 bases and V 8 bases, and 9 bases lay outside the gene matches. There are 16 residues in the CDR3. The CDR3 spells CASPRLALSSYNEQFF. The CDR3 DNA is TGTGCCAGCCCGAGACTAGCGTTGAGCTCCTACAATGAGCAGTTCTTC. Full variable domain (outside the CDR3, taken from reference TRBV11-2 and TRBJ2-1): EAGVAQSPRYKIIEKRQSVAFWCNPISGHATLYWYQQILGQGPKLLIQFQNNGVVDDSQLPKDRFSAERLKGVDSTLKIQPAKLEDSAVYLCASPRLALSSYNEQFFGPGTRLTVL.

The chain combines TRBV28 with TRBJ2-7; 16 bases align to TRBD2. Losses at the gene ends were 4 bases for V and 7 bases for J; bases not matched to a gene: 13. The CDR3 sequence is 18 residues long. Germline assignment: CDR1 MDHEN and CDR2 SYDVKM. The CDR3 coding sequence is TGTGCCAGCAGTTCCCCGGGGACTAGCGGGGGGGCCGGAGGAGAGCAGTACTTC. Translation gives CASSSPGTSGGAGGEQYF.

The chain links TRBV10-2 to TRBJ2-7; tentative D call: TRBD1 (6 bases). V was cut by 6 bases and J by 3 bases, with 21 bases left in between. Germline V gene data show CDR1 as WSHSY and CDR2 as SAAADI. This CDR3 region has 16 residues. The CDR3 here is CASRSGKGDRGYEQYF. CDR3 sequence (DNA): TGCGCCAGCAGGTCAGGAAAGGGGGACCGCGGCTACGAGCAGTACTTC.

The rearrangement uses TRBV2 and TRBJ1-5; 9 nucleotides match TRBD1. Germline V gene data show CDR1 as SNHLY and CDR2 as FYNNEI. The V and J ends lost 7 bases and 7 bases, in that order; junction bases with no gene match: 5. This CDR3 has 13 amino acids. The chain's CDR3 is CASNRDRDQPQHF. CDR3 in DNA: TGTGCCAGCAACCGGGACAGGGACCAGCCCCAGCATTTT.

This chain connects TRBV9 to TRBJ2-7, with 11 bases matching TRBD1. Germline values: CDR1 SGDLS, CDR2 YYNGEE. With V trimmed by 6 bases and J by 7 bases, 12 bases remained unmatched. CDR3 length: 15 amino acids. This CDR3 reads CASNPFFWDRGEQYF. The DNA for the CDR3 is TGTGCCAGCAACCCCTTCTTTTGGGACAGGGGGGAGCAGTACTTC. Full variable domain (missing parts from reference TRBV9 and TRBJ2-7): DSGVTQTPKHLITATGQRVTLRCSPRSGDLSVYWYQQSLDQGLQFLIQYYNGEERAKGNILERFSAQQFPDLHSELNLSSLELGDSALYFCASNPFFWDRGEQYFGPGTRLTVT.

The V gene is TRBV6-5, the J gene TRBJ2-7, with 8 nucleotides matching TRBD1. Trimming cost V 2 bases and J 2 bases; bases outside gene matches: 5. This CDR3 region has 15 residues. From germline, CDR1 is MNHEY and CDR2 SVGAGI. The CDR3: CASSYRGQDTYEQYF. CDR3 DNA: TGTGCCAGCAGTTACCGGGGACAGGACACCTACGAGCAGTACTTC.

This clone was detected once. The chain employs TRBV19 and TRBJ1-1; unclear D gene. Trimming left V 6 bases short and J 4 bases short, with 18 bases between. There are 15 residues in the CDR3. CDR1 is LNHDA, CDR2 SQIVND, per germline (reference sequence). The CDR3 DNA sequence: TGTGCCAGTAGAGAATATTCGGGGATGGGCACTGAAGCTTTCTTT. Encoded protein: CASREYSGMGTEAFF.

The chain carries TRBV4-3 and TRBJ1-1; a possible D gene is TRBD1 (5 bases). This CDR3 region has 16 residues. Per germline, CDR1 LGHNA and CDR2 YSLEER. Deletions cut 0 bases from V and 0 bases from J, with 11 bases between. The CDR3 loop is CASSQEFNRMNTEAFF. The CDR3 DNA sequence: TGCGCCAGCAGCCAAGAGTTCAACAGGATGAACACTGAAGCTTTCTTT.

The V call is TRBV29-1, the J call TRBJ1-4; 7 bases match TRBD1. This CDR3 region has 15 residues. Looked up from germline, CDR1 is SQVTM and CDR2 is ANQGSEA. V lost 4 bases and J lost 8; bases outside the gene matches: 13. CDR3 DNA sequence: TGCAGCGTTGTGGCCCGACAGGGACGTGGGGAAAAACTGTTTTTT. This encodes CSVVARQGRGEKLFF.

J is TRBJ2-7 and V is TRBV4-1, with TRBD2 matching over 7 bases. Germline V gene lookup returns CDR1 MGHRA and CDR2 YSYEKL. Trimming at V came to 6 bases and at J to 2 bases, leaving 7 bases not matched to a gene. The length of the CDR3 is 14 residues. This chain's CDR3 is CASSQTSMTYEQYF. The DNA for the CDR3 is TGCGCCAGCAGTCAGACTAGCATGACCTACGAGCAGTACTTC.

The V gene is TRBV7-2, the J gene TRBJ2-7; the D gene is possibly TRBD2 (6 bases). The V end lost 4 bases, the J end lost 9 bases, and 13 bases lay between the germline ends. CDR3 length: 12 amino acids. Germline CDR1 reads SGHTA; CDR2 reads FQGNSA. The CDR3 DNA sequence: TGTGCCAGCAGCTCCGGGGGTTTCGGGCAGTACTTC. Translation: CASSSGGFGQYF.

The chain combines TRBV18 with TRBJ2-2; the match to TRBD2 covers 11 bases. The CDR3 is 18 residues long. The trim removed 1 base at V and 0 bases at J, leaving 4 bases unmatched. Germline loops: CDR1 KGHSH, CDR2 LQKENI. Here the CDR3 reads CASSPRPSGRSNTGELFF. The CDR3 bases are TGTGCCAGCTCACCACGCCCTAGCGGGAGGTCGAACACCGGGGAGCTGTTTTTT.

This sequence joins TRBV7-2 and TRBJ2-5, with TRBD2 identical over 10 bases. This CDR3 comprises 16 residues. Germline CDR1 and CDR2: SGHTA and FQGNSA. The V gene end was trimmed by 1 base and the J gene end by 4 bases; junction bases not matched to a gene: 6. CDR3 in DNA: TGTGCCAGCAGCTTAGTTCAGCGGGGGGGTAGAGAGACCCAGTACTTC. Protein product: CASSLVQRGGRETQYF. Looking up the rest from reference TRBV7-2 and TRBJ2-5 gives the full variable domain: GAGVSQSPSNKVTEKGKDVELRCDPISGHTALYWYRQSLGQGLEFLIYFQGNSAPDKSGLPSDRFSAERTGGSVSTLTIQRTQQEDSAVYLCASSLVQRGGRETQYFGPGTRLLVL.

This clone was counted between two and nine times. The CDR3 DNA reads as TGTGCCAGCAGCCCGGGGGGCCTCTCTGGAAACACCATATATTTT. Protein product: CASSPGGLSGNTIYF. V and J are TRBV5-4 and TRBJ1-3; D possibly corresponds to TRBD1 (6 bases). The CDR3 totals 15 residues. Germline assignment: CDR1 SGHNT and CDR2 YYREEE (reference sequence). Trimming left V 4 bases short and J 0 bases short, with 11 bases between.

The genes are TRBV6-5 and TRBJ1-5, with TRBD1 matching over 9 bases. V lost 5 bases to trimming and J lost 7 bases; unmatched junction nucleotides: 6. Germline CDR1 is MNHEY and CDR2 is SVGAGI. This CDR3 is 14 amino acids long. This CDR3 reads CASSTGQGWQPQHF. The CDR3 DNA reads as TGTGCCAGCAGTACGGGACAGGGATGGCAGCCCCAGCATTTT.

The V gene is TRBV5-1, the J gene TRBJ2-1, with 10 bases that match TRBD2. Germline-derived CDR1 and CDR2 are SGHRS and YFSETQ. The CDR3 totals 16 residues. The V segment lost 0 bases and the J segment 7 bases; nucleotides outside the gene matches: 7. This chain's CDR3 is CASSLEGGSGGNEQFF. DNA for the CDR3: TGCGCCAGCAGCTTGGAGGGGGGTAGCGGGGGGAATGAGCAGTTCTTC.

The chain has TRBV14 and TRBJ2-2; 7 positions match TRBD1. V shed 4 bases, J shed 2 bases, and the junction held 10 bases outside the gene matches. The CDR3 runs to 17 residues. Germline lookup yields CDR1 SGHDN and CDR2 FVKESK. The DNA of the CDR3 is TGTGCCAGCAGCCCAGACTCCGGGACAGTAAACACCGGGGAGCTGTTTTTT. Its protein is CASSPDSGTVNTGELFF.

The chain has TRBV4-1 and TRBJ2-1; 9 positions match TRBD1. In germline, CDR1 is MGHRA, CDR2 YSYEKL. The length of the CDR3 is 18 residues. V was pared by 1 base and J by 0 bases, with 7 bases of the junction left unmatched. The CDR3 region is CASSQGTGQGSSYNEQFF. CDR3 DNA: TGCGCCAGCAGCCAAGGTACCGGACAGGGGAGCTCCTACAATGAGCAGTTCTTC.

This clone was recorded once. The chain recombines TRBV4-2 with TRBJ2-1; 14 positions match TRBD2. Germline V gives CDR1 LGHNA, CDR2 YNFKEQ. V lost 0 bases and J lost 6; bases outside the gene matches: 1. This CDR3 region has 16 residues. CDR3 loop: CASSQEGLAGANEQFF. The CDR3 coding sequence is TGTGCCAGCAGCCAAGAGGGACTAGCGGGAGCCAATGAGCAGTTCTTC.